This TCR beta chain was found in a study of blood T cell repertoires in COVID-19. Across the study: Some COVID-19 samples were acute and others convalescent; all came from the United States, Italy and Spain. T cells, B-cell-depleted T cells, or PBMCs supplied cDNA or gDNA.

Original methodology: The assay estimated nucleated cells by amplifying reference gene primers. Clones were read by immunoSEQ multiplex PCR, and TCRdb kept only the in-frame ones, dropping some. V and J calls and clone size are copied from that table; D and trimming were computed from the DNA. The top ten clones hold around 5% of a sample with some 78,000 clones, around nine tenths of them seen once. V was trimmed by 4 bases and J by 8 bases, leaving 15 bases between them. From germline, CDR1 is SGHKS and CDR2 YYEKEE (reference sequence). The CDR3 runs to 14 residues. This clone showed up just a few times.

The chain recombines TRBV5-5 with TRBJ2-2; possibly TRBD2 for D (6 bases). Sequenced: peripheral blood. This TCR was recovered from a man aged 50 to 60 with active or convalescent COVID-19. The DNA of the CDR3 is TGTGCCAGCAGCCTCACAGCGGGTGGGGGGGAGCTGTTTTTT. Residues: CASSLTAGGGELFF.